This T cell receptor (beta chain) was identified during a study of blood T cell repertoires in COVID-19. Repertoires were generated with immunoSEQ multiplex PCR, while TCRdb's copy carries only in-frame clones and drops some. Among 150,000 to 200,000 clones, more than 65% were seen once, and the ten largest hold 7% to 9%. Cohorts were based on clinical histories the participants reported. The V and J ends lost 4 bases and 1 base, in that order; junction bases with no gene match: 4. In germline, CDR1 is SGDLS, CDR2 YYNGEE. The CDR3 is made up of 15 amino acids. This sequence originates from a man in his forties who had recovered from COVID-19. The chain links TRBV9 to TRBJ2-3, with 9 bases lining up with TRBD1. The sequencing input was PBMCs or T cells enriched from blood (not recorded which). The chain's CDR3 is CASSIQGAGTDTQYF. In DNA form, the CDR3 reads TGTGCCAGCAGCATACAGGGGGCGGGCACAGATACGCAGTATTTT.